One TCR beta chain is described in this entry. The antigen is unknown. This record comes from a study of cytomegalovirus exposure and HLA in healthy donors. Study as a whole: From HLA-typed donors, an early data release held approximately 85 million unique TCRs.

Germline V gives CDR1 PRHDT, CDR2 FYEKMQ (reference sequence). Trimming took 7 bases from V and 5 from J, leaving 12 bases between them. There are 13 residues in the CDR3. Study results and caveats: When presence/absence was analysed, sequencing depth was taken to be roughly uniform across donors.

PCR involved 60 Vbeta and 13 Jbeta primers. The method was immunoSEQ multiplex PCR; TCRdb's version includes in-frame clones alone and lacks a portion of them. The sample lists more than 90,000 clones; approximately 72% were seen once. Sequencing was performed on PBMCs. This receptor was identified in a man aged 35 to 55 in good health and CMV-seropositive. The rearrangement uses TRBV13 and TRBJ2-1; D is possibly TRBD1 (6 bases). The CDR3 nucleotides read TGTGCCAGCATCCGGGACACCGACAATGAGCAGTTCTTC. Protein product: CASIRDTDNEQFF.